A selection of T cell receptor beta chains follows, all from one sample in a study of T cells expressing NK-cell markers. TCRdb reprocessed the 5' RACE reads and stores each CDR3 protein as one record, lacking DNA. Its table records 500,000 to 700,000 distinct CDR3 sequences. Sequencing used blood T cells: a sorted CD56 or NKG2C T cell subset, CD4+ or CD8+ T cells, or bulk PBMC T cells (not recorded which). The receptors here all came from a man between 18 and 35 years old in good health. Each CDR3 is given with its conserved first and last residue. Each record gives: CDR3 protein, J gene, V gene.

CDR3: CASRLAGIGGANVLTF
J: TRBJ2-6
V: TRBV12-3/TRBV12-4

CDR3: CASSQVTGGTYSNQPQHF
J: TRBJ1-5
V: TRBV14

CDR3: CSDGADVLNTEAFF
J: TRBJ1-1
V: TRBV20-1

CDR3: CASSPITGRGTDTQYF
J: TRBJ2-3
V: TRBV11-2

CDR3: CSAQGADPYGYTF
J: TRBJ1-2
V: TRBV29-1

CDR3: CAISELTGVSYNEQFF
J: TRBJ2-1
V: TRBV10-3

CDR3: CASSYLLAGALTDTQYF
J: TRBJ2-3
V: TRBV7-8

CDR3: CASSITDEAFF
J: TRBJ1-1
V: TRBV19

CDR3: CASSFLKGISPGELFF
J: TRBJ2-2
V: TRBV5-6

CDR3: CASSEGLTYEQYF
J: TRBJ2-7
V: TRBV2

CDR3: CASSLVEFYEQYF
J: TRBJ2-7
V: TRBV5-5

CDR3: CASHVGGGAGGVYNEQFF
J: TRBJ2-1
V: TRBV2

CDR3: CASLEGANYNEQFF
J: TRBJ2-1
V: TRBV5-1

CDR3: CATSIGNQPQHF
J: TRBJ1-5
V: TRBV15

CDR3: CASRPISGYNEQFF
J: TRBJ2-1
V: TRBV5-1

CDR3: CAISVGSLELFF
J: TRBJ2-2
V: TRBV10-3

CDR3: CSARDLWAVAYNEQFF
J: TRBJ2-1
V: TRBV20-1

CDR3: CASSLGHWVYNEQFF
J: TRBJ2-1
V: TRBV18

CDR3: CASSLRGSGKDTDTQYF
J: TRBJ2-3
V: TRBV11-2

CDR3: CASSLVGTGFWGYTF
J: TRBJ1-2
V: TRBV12-3/TRBV12-4

CDR3: CASSLGFGSSFGGYTF
J: TRBJ1-2
V: TRBV5-1

CDR3: CASYRVREQYF
J: TRBJ2-7
V: TRBV12-3/TRBV12-4

CDR3: CASSFLEARAQYF
J: TRBJ2-5
V: TRBV12-3/TRBV12-4

CDR3: CASKADARLGDEQFF
J: TRBJ2-1
V: TRBV28

CDR3: CASGSREPRHEQFF
J: TRBJ2-1
V: TRBV12-3/TRBV12-4

CDR3: CSARGLGLFNEQFF
J: TRBJ2-1
V: TRBV20-1

CDR3: CASSFLTEPSSYNEQFF
J: TRBJ2-1
V: TRBV7-8

CDR3: CSARQGGVSPLHF
J: TRBJ1-6
V: TRBV20-1

CDR3: CASSLGSGQPQHF
J: TRBJ1-5
V: TRBV7-9

CDR3: CASSLFMDTQYF
J: TRBJ2-3
V: TRBV12-3/TRBV12-4